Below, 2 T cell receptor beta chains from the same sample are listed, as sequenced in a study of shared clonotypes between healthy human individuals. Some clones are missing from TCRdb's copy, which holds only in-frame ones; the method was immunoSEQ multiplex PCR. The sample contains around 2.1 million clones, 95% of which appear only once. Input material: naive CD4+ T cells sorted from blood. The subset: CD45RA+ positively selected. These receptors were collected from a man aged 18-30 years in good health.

The CDR3 coding sequence is TGTGCCAGCTCTCTAGCGGGGCCGGGGGAGACCCAGTACTTC. Protein: CASSLAGPGETQYF. The rearrangement joins TRBV2 to TRBJ2-5; 9 bases fit TRBD2. The germline V gene has CDR1 SNHLY and CDR2 FYNNEI. This CDR3 spans 14 amino acids. The trim removed 8 bases at V and 5 bases at J, leaving 9 bases unmatched.

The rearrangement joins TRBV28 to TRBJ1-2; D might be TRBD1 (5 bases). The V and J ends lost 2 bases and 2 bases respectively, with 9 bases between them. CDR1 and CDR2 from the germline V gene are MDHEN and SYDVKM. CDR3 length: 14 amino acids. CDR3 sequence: CASSLVKGNYGYTF. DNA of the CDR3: TGTGCCAGCAGTTTAGTTAAGGGGAACTATGGCTACACCTTC.